Listed here are 29 T cell receptor beta chains from one sample, sequenced in a study of cytomegalovirus exposure and HLA in healthy donors. It was with 60 Vbeta and 13 Jbeta primers that the PCR ran. TCRdb's table, derived via immunoSEQ multiplex PCR, lists solely in-frame clones and lacks some. The table lists under 85,000 clones, roughly 79% of them singletons. Specimen: PBMCs. These receptors were collected from a woman aged 40 to 49 in good health and CMV-seropositive.

V usage is TRBV19 and J usage is TRBJ1-2; D might be TRBD1 (6 bases). The CDR3 contains 16 residues. Germline V lookup: CDR1 LNHDA, CDR2 SQIVND (reference sequence). Trimming removed 2 bases at V and 6 bases at J, with 19 bases between. In DNA, the CDR3 is TGTGCCAGTAGTATATCCACCCCCCGACAGGATGATGGCTACACCTTC. Protein sequence: CASSISTPRQDDGYTF.

This clone was seen a few times. V is TRBV4-1 and J is TRBJ2-1, with D hard to call. V was shortened by 4 bases and J by 3 bases, with 13 bases between the two germline ends. This CDR3 has 15 residues. Germline lookup yields CDR1 MGHRA and CDR2 YSYEKL. The CDR3 spells CASSPPPGLYNEQFF. The CDR3 nucleotides are TGCGCCAGCAGCCCGCCTCCAGGTCTCTACAATGAGCAGTTCTTC.

V usage is TRBV25-1 and J usage is TRBJ2-5; 10 bases agree with TRBD1. The junction had 12 bases not matched to a gene; V was cut back by 3 bases and J by 5 bases. This CDR3 region has 17 residues. Looked up from germline, CDR1 is MGHDK and CDR2 is SYGVNS. The CDR3 protein is CASSDRDRGWLGETQYF. DNA of the CDR3: TGTGCCAGCAGTGACCGGGACAGGGGCTGGTTAGGGGAGACCCAGTACTTC.

The rearrangement joins TRBV27 to TRBJ2-1; 16 bases map to TRBD2. V dropped 8 bases and J dropped 5; count of bases not matched to a gene: 9. CDR3 length: 17 amino acids. Germline CDR1 and CDR2: MNHEY and SMNVEV (reference sequence). As DNA, the CDR3 is TGTGCCAGCCGAGGGACTAGCGGGGGGGCTTCCGACAATGAGCAGTTCTTC. Its protein product is CASRGTSGGASDNEQFF.

The V call is TRBV6-1, the J call TRBJ1-5; no firm D call. Trimming pared 6 bases from V and 4 bases from J, leaving 16 bases between. The CDR3 spans 15 residues. Per germline, CDR1 MNHNS and CDR2 SASEGT. The DNA for the CDR3 is TGTGCCAGCAGGAAAGACCGGAGTAATAATCAGCCCCAGCATTTT. Its translation is CASRKDRSNNQPQHF.

This clone appeared a few times. This chain joins TRBV30 and TRBJ1-1; D not resolved. Trimming took 5 bases from V and 4 from J, leaving 14 bases between them. The germline gives CDR1 GTSNPN, CDR2 SVGIG (reference sequence). This CDR3 spans 13 amino acids. The CDR3 bases are TGTGCCTGGCGGGGTGCGGCGGTCACTGAAGCTTTCTTT. Protein product: CAWRGAAVTEAFF.

The chain has TRBV4-1 and TRBJ1-1; D unclear. CDR1 and CDR2 from the germline V gene are MGHRA and YSYEKL. The CDR3 is made up of 15 amino acids. Deletions cut 1 base from V and 3 bases from J, with 12 bases between. CDR3 region: CASSQVGSRYTEAFF. The CDR3 DNA follows: TGCGCCAGCAGCCAAGTTGGCTCTAGATACACTGAAGCTTTCTTT.

This rearrangement joins TRBV6-5 to TRBJ1-1; D perhaps matches TRBD1 (5 bases). V lost 2 bases to trimming and J lost 2 bases, with 9 bases between them. CDR3 length equals 14 residues. Germline CDR1 and CDR2: MNHEY and SVGAGI. The CDR3 spells CASSYQGFNTEAFF. CDR3 coding DNA: TGTGCCAGCAGTTACCAGGGATTCAACACTGAAGCTTTCTTT.

The chain carries TRBV5-1 and TRBJ2-3; tentatively, D is TRBD2 (6 bases). CDR1 and CDR2 from the germline V gene are SGHRS and YFSETQ. Trimming stripped 0 bases from V and 2 bases from J, with 19 bases between. This CDR3 is built from 18 residues. This CDR3 reads CASSLAGGAVLDTDTQYF. The CDR3 nucleotides read TGCGCCAGCAGCTTGGCCGGGGGTGCGGTATTGGACACAGATACGCAGTATTTT.

This clone was seen a handful of times. This sequence joins TRBV6-1 and TRBJ1-3; tentative D call: TRBD1 (5 bases). The CDR3 totals 14 residues. The germline V and J ends were trimmed by 1 base and 8 bases, with 12 bases remaining between them. The V gene's germline CDR1 is MNHNS and CDR2 SASEGT. The DNA for the CDR3 is TGTGCCAGCAGTGAAGGGACAACGAGATACACCATATATTTT. This translates into CASSEGTTRYTIYF.

This clone has only one observation. The J gene is TRBJ1-2, the V gene TRBV30; 7 nucleotides match TRBD1. Germline V gives CDR1 GTSNPN, CDR2 SVGIG (reference sequence). This CDR3 spans 14 amino acids. V dropped 4 bases and J dropped 0; count of bases not matched to a gene: 5. DNA for the CDR3: TGTGCCTGGAACCCGACAGGGTCTAACTATGGCTACACCTTC. Encoded protein: CAWNPTGSNYGYTF.

The chain combines TRBV2 with TRBJ1-5; no reliable D call. Germline CDR1 reads SNHLY; CDR2 reads FYNNEI. The CDR3 length is 14 residues. The V and J ends lost 6 bases and 0 bases respectively, with 9 bases between them. CDR3 protein: CASRLDISNQPQHF. The CDR3 DNA reads TGTGCCAGCAGACTAGATATTAGCAATCAGCCCCAGCATTTT.

This rearrangement joins TRBV2 to TRBJ2-7, with 7 nucleotides matching TRBD1. The CDR3 has 15 residues. The J segment lost 5 bases and the V segment lost 7 bases, leaving 14 bases of the junction unmatched. CDR1 and CDR2 from the germline V gene are SNHLY and FYNNEI. The CDR3 DNA reads as TGTGCCAGCACCCAACAGGGGCTGGGCGTCCACGAGCAGTACTTC. Protein product: CASTQQGLGVHEQYF.

Only one count was recorded for this clone. The chain carries TRBV30 and TRBJ1-1; TRBD1 is a possible D gene (5 bases). V shed 0 bases and J shed 1 base, with 9 bases lying between them. The CDR3 sequence is 14 residues long. Germline V gene lookup returns CDR1 GTSNPN and CDR2 SVGIG (reference sequence). CDR3 DNA: TGTGCCTGGAGTGTAGGGGCAGGGAACACTGAAGCTTTCTTT. The encoded protein is CAWSVGAGNTEAFF.

The V call is TRBV6-1, the J call TRBJ2-3, with a possible D match to TRBD2 (5 bases). Trimming cost V 7 bases and J 2 bases, with 10 bases left between them. The germline CDR1 and CDR2 sequences are MNHNS and SASEGT. The CDR3 length is 13 residues. CDR3 DNA sequence: TGTGCCAGCAAAGAGGGTTACACAGATACGCAGTATTTT. It encodes CASKEGYTDTQYF.

The CDR3 region has the DNA TGTGCCAGCAGCTTAATCCTAGGGAGGGGGGACGAGCAGTACTTC. Its translation: CASSLILGRGDEQYF. The V and J genes are TRBV7-9 and TRBJ2-7; tentatively, D is TRBD2 (7 bases). Germline V gene data show CDR1 as SEHNR and CDR2 as FQNEAQ (reference sequence). V was shortened by 2 bases and J by 5 bases, with 16 bases between the two germline ends. CDR3 length equals 15 residues.

The chain is built from TRBV6-1 and TRBJ1-2; possible D gene TRBD1, 5 bases. CDR1 MNHNS and CDR2 SASEGT come from the germline V gene. Between the trimmed V and J ends, which lost 0 bases and 4 bases, there was a span of 9 bases. The CDR3 contains 14 residues. CDR3: CASSEAGRVYGYTF. DNA of the CDR3: TGTGCCAGCAGTGAAGCTGGCAGGGTCTATGGCTACACCTTC.

This clone was seen a single time. The chain employs TRBV6-1 and TRBJ2-5; TRBD1 aligns across 7 bases. J was trimmed by 2 bases and V by 6 bases; bases with no gene match: 6. CDR3 length: 14 amino acids. Germline-derived CDR1 and CDR2 are MNHNS and SASEGT. CDR3 sequence reads: CASRRQGRQETQYF. The CDR3 region has the DNA TGTGCCAGCAGGCGACAGGGTAGACAAGAGACCCAGTACTTC.

This clone has more than one count but fewer than ten. This chain links TRBV19 with TRBJ2-1, with 8 bases fitting TRBD2. V lost 5 bases to trimming and J lost 0 bases; unmatched junction nucleotides: 9. The CDR3 extends over 17 amino acids. Germline V CDR1 and CDR2: LNHDA, SQIVND (reference sequence). CDR3 sequence (DNA): TGTGCCAGTAGTCCCGGCGGGGGGCACAGCTCCTACAATGAGCAGTTCTTC. Translation: CASSPGGGHSSYNEQFF.

This clone has more than one count but fewer than ten. The gene calls are TRBV5-6 and TRBJ2-7; D is perhaps TRBD1 (7 bases). This CDR3 has 14 amino acids. Germline loops: CDR1 SGHDT, CDR2 YYEEEE. The V end lost 7 bases, the J end lost 6 bases, and 20 bases lay between the germline ends. CDR3 loop: CASVLQGGGSEQYF. The CDR3 DNA sequence: TGTGCCAGCGTCCTCCAGGGGGGAGGTTCCGAGCAGTACTTC.

This chain links TRBV7-2 with TRBJ2-6; D might be TRBD1 (6 bases). The CDR3 runs to 16 residues. Looked up from germline, CDR1 is SGHTA and CDR2 is FQGNSA. The ends were cut back, 5 bases at V and 4 bases at J, with 15 bases in the middle. The CDR3 protein is CASSAQGIEGANVLTF. In DNA, the CDR3 is TGTGCCAGCAGCGCGCAGGGGATCGAAGGGGCCAACGTCCTGACTTTC.

The rearrangement links TRBV9 to TRBJ2-5; D is undetermined. Germline CDR1 and CDR2: SGDLS and YYNGEE. V lost 0 bases and J lost 7, with 13 bases in between. This CDR3 comprises 14 residues. CDR3 region: CASSVGNLPGTQYF. The CDR3 nucleotides are TGTGCCAGCAGCGTAGGAAACTTACCCGGGACCCAGTACTTC.

This sequence joins TRBV4-1 and TRBJ1-1, with D possibly being TRBD1 (6 bases). The germline CDR1 and CDR2 sequences are MGHRA and YSYEKL. V was clipped by 1 base and J by 10 bases, with 25 bases between them. CDR3 length: 17 amino acids. In nucleotides, the CDR3 is TGCGCCAGCAGCCAAGGGGGGGGCAGGTCGCCTGGCGGAGGAGCTTTCTTT. Its protein is CASSQGGGRSPGGGAFF.

The V and J genes are TRBV28 and TRBJ1-5; no definite D call. The germline CDR1 and CDR2 sequences are MDHEN and SYDVKM. V lost 7 bases to trimming and J lost 4 bases, with 11 bases between them. The CDR3 runs to 13 residues. For the CDR3, the DNA is TGTGCCAGCAACTTGGGCACTAATCAGCCCCAGCATTTT. This encodes CASNLGTNQPQHF.

J is TRBJ2-3 and V is TRBV29-1, with a tentative D call TRBD1 (5 bases). CDR3 length equals 19 residues. V lost 2 bases, J lost 6 bases, and 30 bases lay in between. Germline CDR1 is SQVTM and CDR2 is ANQGSEA. The CDR3 loop reads CSVEYRNPHQGMLPDTQYF. DNA of the CDR3: TGCAGCGTTGAATATCGGAACCCACATCAGGGAATGCTTCCCGATACGCAGTATTTT.

CDR3 sequence reads: CAWSGTAHSNQPQHF. The CDR3 bases are TGTGCCTGGAGTGGTACAGCTCATAGCAATCAGCCCCAGCATTTT. The V gene is TRBV30, the J gene TRBJ1-5; the D is unclear. CDR1 and CDR2 from the germline V gene are GTSNPN and SVGIG (reference sequence). This CDR3 is 15 amino acids long. With 1 base removed from V and 0 bases from J, the gap between germline ends came to 10 bases.

The chain joins TRBV30 to TRBJ2-6; 8 bases map to TRBD1. The CDR3 spans 17 residues. CDR1 and CDR2 (germline): GTSNPN, SVGIG (reference sequence). Trimming removed 2 bases from V and 0 bases from J; junction bases left unmatched: 6. CDR3 protein: CAWSPRTGPSGANVLTF. CDR3 in DNA: TGTGCCTGGAGTCCACGGACAGGGCCCTCTGGGGCCAACGTCCTGACTTTC.

This clone is a singleton in its sample. The chain employs TRBV30 and TRBJ1-1; tentatively, D is TRBD1 (5 bases). Germline V lookup: CDR1 GTSNPN, CDR2 SVGIG (reference sequence). V was pared by 0 bases and J by 2 bases, with 10 bases between. CDR3 length equals 14 residues. In DNA form, the CDR3 reads TGTGCCTGGAGTGTACACAGGCGCAACACTGAAGCTTTCTTT. Residues: CAWSVHRRNTEAFF.

This chain's CDR3 is CASTRDRGAYNEQFF. CDR3 in DNA: TGTGCCAGCACCCGGGACAGGGGCGCCTACAATGAGCAGTTCTTC. The gene calls are TRBV2 and TRBJ2-1; 10 bases are a match to TRBD1. There are 15 residues in the CDR3. The V segment lost 7 bases and the J segment 2 bases; nucleotides outside the gene matches: 5. Germline CDR1 reads SNHLY; CDR2 reads FYNNEI. Variable domain in full (rest from reference TRBV2 and TRBJ2-1): EPEVTQTPSHQVTQMGQEVILRCVPISNHLYFYWYRQILGQKVEFLVSFYNNEISEKSEIFDDQFSVERPDGSNFTLKIRSTKLEDSAMYFCASTRDRGAYNEQFFGPGTRLTVL.